This TCR beta chain was recovered during a study of blood T cell repertoires in COVID-19. The wider study: Researchers got acute and convalescent COVID-19 samples from the United States, Italy and Spain. Sample material is recorded as cDNA or gDNA derived from T cells, B-cell-depleted T cells, or PBMCs.

Germline CDR1 SQVTM, CDR2 ANQGSEA. The CDR3 contains 13 residues. After removal of 3 bases from V and 6 bases from J, the junction contained 5 bases not matched to a gene. Authors' data handling: By means of reference gene primer amplification, nucleated cell counts were estimated. Here immunoSEQ multiplex PCR was the method, and the copy in TCRdb shows in-frame clones only, minus some. That table is the source of V, J and clone size, and D and trimming were worked out from the DNA. The table has fewer than 250,000 clones, around nine tenths seen once. This sequence joins TRBV29-1 and TRBJ2-7; TRBD2 aligns across 10 bases. Sequencing was carried out using peripheral blood. The sequence came from a man in his sixties with acute or convalescent COVID-19. As DNA, the CDR3 is TGCAGCGTTGAGGGACTAGCGACAGGCGAGCAGTACTTC. Its protein product is CSVEGLATGEQYF.